Presented here are 14 T cell receptor beta chains from one specimen sequenced in a study of T-cell reconstitution after alpha-beta-depleted transplantation in children (dated by TCRdb to the mid-2010s). Receptor amplification or capture employed PCR. Sequencing took place on an Illumina HiSeq 2500. To normalize quantification of the TCRbeta repertoire, the TCR libraries were built with molecular barcoding that relied on unique molecular identifiers. TCRdb redid the processing of the public reads, applying fastp at Q25 and MiXCR, and retained in-frame beta chains. Rows are combined by CDR3 protein, so each entry shows the most common genes and DNA. Here the sample has 100,000 or so distinct CDR3 sequences; 12% occur a single time. About 14% of the sample goes to the ten largest clones. Specimen: PBMCs from the stem cell graft donor, collected from the stem cell graft. Every receptor here comes from a human donor who donated a stem cell graft to a child with inherited bone marrow failure.

Many counts were recorded for this clonotype. The chain employs TRBV20-1 and TRBJ2-5; D unclear. CDR1 and CDR2 (germline): DFQATT, SNEGSKA (reference sequence). The CDR3 runs to 15 residues. Trimming took 5 bases from V and 1 from J, leaving 17 bases between them. CDR3: CSAVPEDLSQETQYF. The CDR3 region has the DNA TGCAGTGCTGTCCCCGAGGATCTAAGCCAAGAGACCCAGTACTTC.

This clonotype was observed a handful of times. A read error may be the cause here, since a much bigger clone is one base away. The rearrangement joins TRBV3-1 to TRBJ2-1; 7 bases are a match to TRBD2. This CDR3 is 17 amino acids long. The germline CDR1 and CDR2 sequences are LGHDT and YNNKEL (reference sequence). The CDR3 protein is CACRNRGEGSSYNEQFF. The CDR3 DNA reads TGTGCCTGCAGAAATCGGGGGGAAGGAAGCTCCTACAATGAGCAGTTCTTC.

This clonotype came up many times. The chain joins TRBV5-1 to TRBJ2-3; 10 bases match TRBD1. The CDR3 spans 15 residues. CDR1 and CDR2 (germline): SGHRS, YFSETQ. The junction had 4 bases not matched to a gene; V was cut back by 5 bases and J by 1 base. Here the CDR3 DNA reads TGCGCCAGCAGGGTTGACAGGGGGCGCACAGATACGCAGTATTTT. It is translated as CASRVDRGRTDTQYF.

Ten or more counts support this clonotype. The chain joins TRBV6-5 to TRBJ2-2; D not certain. CDR3 length: 11 residues. Looked up from germline, CDR1 is MNHEY and CDR2 is SVGAGI. V lost 6 bases and J lost 2, with 1 base in between. CDR3 in DNA: TGTGCCAGCAGAAACACCGGGGAGCTGTTTTTT. This sequence encodes CASRNTGELFF.

The table lists this clonotype with many counts. The chain uses TRBV25-1 and TRBJ1-2; D is unclear. Trimming cost V 2 bases and J 5 bases, with 6 bases left between them. The CDR3 has 12 amino acids. From germline, CDR1 is MGHDK and CDR2 SYGVNS. In DNA form, the CDR3 reads TGTGCCAGCAGTGAAGGGGTTTATGGCTACACCTTC. It is translated as CASSEGVYGYTF.

The genes are TRBV7-2 and TRBJ2-1; 8 bases agree with TRBD2. The CDR3 covers 16 residues. Germline CDR1 and CDR2: SGHTA and FQGNSA. V was clipped by 1 base and J by 3 bases; unmatched bases: 5. The CDR3 loop reads CASSLVAGGLYNEQFF. The CDR3 DNA follows: TGTGCCAGCAGCTTAGTGGCGGGGGGCCTCTACAATGAGCAGTTCTTC.

This clonotype has ten or more counts. The chain joins TRBV5-5 to TRBJ1-2; D gene uncertain. This CDR3 has 14 amino acids. Germline CDR1 reads SGHKS; CDR2 reads YYEKEE (reference sequence). Trimming cost V 3 bases and J 4 bases, with 13 bases left between them. The CDR3 DNA follows: TGTGCCAGCAGCTACTCGGTGTTTGGCTATGGCTACACCTTC. Protein product: CASSYSVFGYGYTF.

This clonotype was seen ten or more times. The V and J genes are TRBV4-1 and TRBJ2-1; D not certain. This CDR3 spans 16 amino acids. V lost 2 bases and J lost 0, with 11 bases in between. CDR1 and CDR2 (germline): MGHRA, YSYEKL. CDR3 DNA: TGCGCCAGCAGCCAACGGGCTCCGAGCTCCTACAATGAGCAGTTCTTC. As protein: CASSQRAPSSYNEQFF.

The sample holds many counts of this clonotype. The gene calls are TRBV19 and TRBJ1-1; the D gene is possibly TRBD1 (5 bases). The CDR3 has 15 amino acids. The germline gives CDR1 LNHDA, CDR2 SQIVND (reference sequence). The germline V and J ends were trimmed by 5 bases and 1 base, with 14 bases remaining between them. Here the CDR3 reads CASSSPRDRNTEAFF. The CDR3 region has the DNA TGTGCCAGTAGTTCCCCTCGGGACCGGAACACTGAAGCTTTCTTT.

This clonotype was seen more than once but under ten times. The chain links TRBV4-3 to TRBJ2-1; 7 bases match TRBD2. V was clipped by 0 bases and J by 5 bases; unmatched bases: 1. Germline V lookup: CDR1 LGHNA, CDR2 YSLEER. The CDR3 is 14 residues long. DNA for the CDR3: TGCGCCAGCAGCCAAGAAGGGACTAACAATGAGCAGTTCTTC. Amino acids: CASSQEGTNNEQFF.

This clonotype was recorded at least ten times. V is TRBV2 and J is TRBJ2-5; TRBD1 matches at 7 bases. V lost 5 bases to trimming and J lost 5 bases; unmatched junction nucleotides: 11. Per germline, CDR1 SNHLY and CDR2 FYNNEI. The CDR3 contains 15 residues. The CDR3 is CASSSNRGTGETQYF. In DNA, the CDR3 is TGTGCCAGCAGTTCTAACAGGGGAACGGGGGAGACCCAGTACTTC.

At least ten counts were recorded for this clonotype. V usage is TRBV5-1 and J usage is TRBJ2-1; D is possibly TRBD1 or TRBD2 (5 bases each). CDR3 length equals 12 residues. Germline CDR1 reads SGHRS; CDR2 reads YFSETQ. The ends were cut back, 5 bases at V and 5 bases at J, with 8 bases in the middle. The CDR3 is CASRRDDNEQFF. Written as DNA, the CDR3 is TGCGCCAGCAGAAGGGACGACAATGAGCAGTTCTTC.

Ten or more counts support this clonotype. V and J are TRBV5-1 and TRBJ2-7; 9 nucleotides align to TRBD1. Trimming cost V 3 bases and J 3 bases; bases outside gene matches: 10. Per germline, CDR1 SGHRS and CDR2 YFSETQ. The CDR3 has 16 amino acids. The CDR3 sequence: CASSSGQGLVGYEQYF. Here the CDR3 DNA reads TGCGCCAGCAGCTCCGGACAGGGGTTAGTGGGCTACGAGCAGTACTTC.

This clonotype came up a few times. CDR3 coding DNA: TGCAGTGCTAGGCCCATTCTAGGGTACCAAGAGACCCAGTACTTC. Translation: CSARPILGYQETQYF. V usage is TRBV20-1 and J usage is TRBJ2-5; D not resolved. V lost 3 bases, J lost 0 bases, and 14 bases lay in between. From germline, CDR1 is DFQATT and CDR2 SNEGSKA (reference sequence). CDR3 size: 15 residues.